This T cell receptor beta chain is from a study of T-cell memory formation after mild COVID-19. One entry per CDR3 protein, called by TCRdb with MiXCR from the 5' RACE reads. Altogether roughly 480,000 distinct CDR3 sequences are present, about 23% being singletons, with the ten largest covering around an eighth. Trimming removed 2 bases from V and 3 bases from J, with 9 bases in between. The CDR3 is 13 amino acids. Germline V gene sequence: CDR1 SGHRS, CDR2 YFSETQ. Sequencing input: PBMCs or a T cell subset sorted from them (not recorded which). V usage is TRBV5-1 and J usage is TRBJ2-7; D perhaps matches TRBD1 (5 bases). The sequence derives from an adult woman who had mild COVID-19 (a few samples of this study predate the infection). Cell type and time point are not known. This CDR3 reads CASSFDSVYEQYF. DNA of the CDR3: TGCGCCAGCAGCTTCGACAGCGTCTACGAGCAGTACTTC.